The clone carrying this TCR beta chain occurred many times. Between the trimmed V and J ends, which lost 4 bases and 6 bases, there was a span of 2 bases. CDR1 and CDR2 (germline): SNHLY, FYNNEI. The CDR3 is 10 residues long. For ophthalmopathy patients, the Clinical Activity Score was at least 3 and the NOSPECS grade at least 4; duration was under 3 months. The sample originates from a study of T cells in Graves' hyperthyroidism and ophthalmopathy. What was amplified from RNA transcripts were TCR beta CDR3 regions. A set of HTBI primers served as the primers for a first-round RT-PCR of the TCR CDR3. From the multiplex PCR reads, TCRdb called clonotypes with MiXCR, one entry per CDR3 protein. Of about 260,000 distinct CDR3 sequences in the sample, roughly 22% were seen once.

What was sequenced was blood. The receptor comes from a man in his thirties or forties with Graves' ophthalmopathy. The chain employs TRBV2 and TRBJ2-3, with D uncertain. In nucleotides, the CDR3 is TGTGCCAGCAGTGGGGATACGCAGTATTTT. Encoded protein: CASSGDTQYF.